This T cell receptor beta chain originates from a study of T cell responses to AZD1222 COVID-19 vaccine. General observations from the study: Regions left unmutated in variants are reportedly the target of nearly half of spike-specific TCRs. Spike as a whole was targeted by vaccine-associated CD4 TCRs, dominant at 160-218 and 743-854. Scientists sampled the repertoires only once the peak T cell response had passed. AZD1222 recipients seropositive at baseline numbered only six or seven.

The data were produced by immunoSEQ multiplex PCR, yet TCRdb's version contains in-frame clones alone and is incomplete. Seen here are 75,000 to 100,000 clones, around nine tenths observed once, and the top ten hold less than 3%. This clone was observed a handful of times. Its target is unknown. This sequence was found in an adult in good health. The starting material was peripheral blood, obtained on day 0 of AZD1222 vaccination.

CDR3 nucleotide sequence: TGTGCCAGCAGCTTGGGTCCGAGGGGCTATTGGGGCTACACCTTC. Translated: CASSLGPRGYWGYTF. V is TRBV5-4 and J is TRBJ1-2; a weak D match, TRBD1 (5 bases). Germline values: CDR1 SGHNT, CDR2 YYREEE (reference sequence). Trimming shortened V by 0 bases and J by 8 bases, and 17 bases separated the two germline ends. The CDR3 runs 15 residues.